The 25 T cell receptor beta chains presented below share a single source sample, sequenced in a study of cytomegalovirus exposure and HLA in healthy donors. The PCR employed 60 Vbeta primers together with 13 Jbeta primers. The method was immunoSEQ multiplex PCR; TCRdb's version includes in-frame clones alone and lacks a portion of them. The table includes more than 85,000 clones, more than 70% detected once. Sequencing was performed on PBMCs. Receptor source: a male donor in good health and CMV-seropositive.

This chain uses TRBV19 with TRBJ1-1; no reliable D call. Per germline, CDR1 LNHDA and CDR2 SQIVND (reference sequence). Trimming stripped 4 bases from V and 1 base from J, with 4 bases between. CDR3 length equals 12 residues. The CDR3 DNA sequence: TGTGCCAGTAGTACGAGGAACACTGAAGCTTTCTTT. Its protein is CASSTRNTEAFF.

This chain connects TRBV14 to TRBJ1-3; 7 bases align to TRBD1. V lost 4 bases, J lost 2 bases, and 5 bases stayed unmatched. The CDR3 is 15 amino acids. CDR1 is SGHDN and CDR2 is FVKESK in the germline V gene. CDR3 nucleotide sequence: TGTGCCAGCAGCCCACGGACAGGCGCTGGAAACACCATATATTTT. Its protein product is CASSPRTGAGNTIYF.

CDR3 DNA: TGTGCCAGTAGTAAAGGAGGGGGCGTAAAGTTCGGGGAGCTGTTTTTT. Its translation is CASSKGGGVKFGELFF. V usage is TRBV19 and J usage is TRBJ2-2; tentatively, D is TRBD1 (7 bases). From germline, CDR1 is LNHDA and CDR2 SQIVND (reference sequence). The CDR3 is 16 amino acids. V was trimmed by 4 bases and J by 7 bases, leaving 19 bases between them.

This clone was seen a handful of times. The J gene is TRBJ1-2, the V gene TRBV6-5; D is undetermined. CDR1 is MNHEY and CDR2 is SVGAGI in the germline V gene. The CDR3 has 14 residues. V shed 0 bases and J shed 6 bases, with 11 bases lying between them. DNA of the CDR3: TGTGCCAGCAGTTACTCGAGTGGCGGGGATGGCTACACCTTC. Translated, it gives CASSYSSGGDGYTF.

This chain uses TRBV28 with TRBJ1-5, with 7 bases that match TRBD1. The ends lost 4 bases at V and 4 bases at J; junction bases unmatched: 4. The CDR3 runs to 14 residues. Germline CDR1 and CDR2: MDHEN and SYDVKM. The CDR3 loop is CASSSRGFNQPQHF. CDR3 coding DNA: TGTGCCAGCAGTTCCAGGGGGTTTAATCAGCCCCAGCATTTT.

The chain carries TRBV28 and TRBJ2-2; 9 bases align to TRBD2. The CDR3 runs 15 residues. Germline V gene sequence: CDR1 MDHEN, CDR2 SYDVKM. Germline trimming cut 6 bases from V and 1 base from J; bases unmatched to any gene: 3. CDR3 DNA: TGTGCCAGCAGGATAGCGGGAGTGAACACCGGGGAGCTGTTTTTT. Protein product: CASRIAGVNTGELFF. Together with reference TRBV28 and TRBJ2-2, the CDR3 gives the full variable domain: DVKVTQSSRYLVKRTGEKVFLECVQDMDHENMFWYRQDPGLGLRLIYFSYDVKMKEKGDIPEGYSVSREKKERFSLILESASTNQTSMYLCASRIAGVNTGELFFGEGSRLTVL.

The chain carries TRBV7-9 and TRBJ2-3; 8 positions match TRBD2. The V gene's germline CDR1 is SEHNR and CDR2 FQNEAQ (reference sequence). The length of the CDR3 is 15 residues. V trimming: 3 bases; J trimming: 4 bases; junction bases outside the gene matches: 6. The CDR3 coding sequence is TGTGCCAGCAGCTTCGGACTAGCTATCGCAGATACGCAGTATTTT. It is translated as CASSFGLAIADTQYF.

V and J are TRBV25-1 and TRBJ2-3, with D perhaps matching TRBD2 (5 bases). CDR1 and CDR2 from the germline V gene are MGHDK and SYGVNS. This CDR3 comprises 16 residues. V was shortened by 6 bases and J by 2 bases, with 18 bases between the two germline ends. CDR3 sequence: CASSRGLAGVTDTQYF. CDR3 coding DNA: TGTGCCAGCAGCCGAGGGCTAGCAGGAGTCACAGATACGCAGTATTTT.

V is TRBV5-4 and J is TRBJ2-3, with D perhaps TRBD2 (5 bases). The V end was cut by 2 bases, the J end by 4 bases, with 8 bases between. Germline lookup yields CDR1 SGHNT and CDR2 YYREEE (reference sequence). The CDR3 is made up of 13 amino acids. CDR3 bases: TGTGCCAGCAGCTTTCAACTAGCAGATACGCAGTATTTT. As protein: CASSFQLADTQYF.

The chain has TRBV5-1 and TRBJ2-7; TRBD2 matches at 7 bases. CDR1 SGHRS and CDR2 YFSETQ come from the germline V gene. After removal of 0 bases from V and 0 bases from J, the junction contained 3 bases not matched to a gene. The CDR3 length is 15 residues. The CDR3 DNA sequence: TGCGCCAGCAGCTTGGTTGGCGGGAGCTCCTACGAGCAGTACTTC. This encodes CASSLVGGSSYEQYF.

In DNA, the CDR3 is TGCGCCAGCAGCTTTGTGGGAGGGCAAAATGAGCAGTTCTTC. Protein: CASSFVGGQNEQFF. The gene calls are TRBV5-1 and TRBJ2-1; 7 bases align to TRBD2. Germline-derived CDR1 and CDR2 are SGHRS and YFSETQ. Trimming took 2 bases from V and 7 from J; bases not matched to a gene: 6. The CDR3 has 14 amino acids.

The sample holds one count of this clone. V and J are TRBV7-2 and TRBJ1-1, with D hard to call. Trimming removed 1 base from V and 2 bases from J, with 5 bases in between. The CDR3 is made up of 13 amino acids. Germline V CDR1 and CDR2: SGHTA, FQGNSA. The CDR3 loop reads CASSLGTNTEAFF. In DNA, the CDR3 is TGTGCCAGCAGCTTAGGCACTAACACTGAAGCTTTCTTT.

V usage is TRBV7-2 and J usage is TRBJ1-5; 7 positions match TRBD1. The ends lost 1 base at V and 3 bases at J; junction bases unmatched: 3. The length of the CDR3 is 15 residues. CDR1 is SGHTA, CDR2 FQGNSA, per germline. CDR3 bases: TGTGCCAGCAGCTTAGGCAGGGGGTTCAATCAGCCCCAGCATTTT. Translation: CASSLGRGFNQPQHF.

This chain connects TRBV28 to TRBJ1-2; 8 bases align to TRBD1. The CDR3 covers 11 residues. In germline, CDR1 is MDHEN, CDR2 SYDVKM. J was trimmed by 6 bases and V by 10 bases; bases with no gene match: 4. The CDR3 region is CATGQGNGYTF. The CDR3, as DNA: TGTGCCACCGGACAGGGTAATGGCTACACCTTC.

In this sample, this clone turned up a few times. The chain recombines TRBV7-9 with TRBJ2-2; possible D gene TRBD2, 6 bases. The germline V gene encodes CDR1 SEHNR and CDR2 FQNEAQ (reference sequence). V dropped 2 bases and J dropped 1 base, with 11 bases sitting between them. The CDR3 length is 16 residues. CDR3 sequence: CASSLRRGGNTGELFF. In nucleotides, the CDR3 is TGTGCCAGCAGCTTAAGACGGGGAGGGAACACCGGGGAGCTGTTTTTT.

This clone was seen a few times. This sequence joins TRBV6-1 and TRBJ1-4; D perhaps matches TRBD1 (5 bases). The germline V gene has CDR1 MNHNS and CDR2 SASEGT. The CDR3 has 14 amino acids. The V end lost 5 bases, the J end lost 6 bases, and 13 bases lay between the germline ends. CDR3 nucleotides: TGTGCCAGCAGTTCGGTACGGGGGGATGAAAAACTGTTTTTT. Its translation is CASSSVRGDEKLFF.

This clone was detected only a few times. The chain combines TRBV5-1 with TRBJ2-7; 7 nucleotides line up with TRBD1. CDR1 and CDR2 (germline): SGHRS, YFSETQ. The CDR3 consists of 15 residues. J lost 1 base, V lost 4 bases, and 8 bases had no gene match. The CDR3 coding sequence is TGCGCCAGCAGCAACGACAGGGTCCTTTCCTACGAGCAGTACTTC. Residues: CASSNDRVLSYEQYF.

The V and J genes are TRBV7-9 and TRBJ2-5; D not certain. Germline CDR1 reads SEHNR; CDR2 reads FQNEAQ (reference sequence). The CDR3 loop spans 14 amino acids. Trimming pared 3 bases from V and 1 base from J, leaving 9 bases between. CDR3 region: CASSFPRSQETQYF. CDR3 bases: TGTGCCAGCAGCTTCCCCAGGTCCCAAGAGACCCAGTACTTC.

The genes are TRBV10-2 and TRBJ2-2, with D hard to call. Germline lookup yields CDR1 WSHSY and CDR2 SAAADI. Trimming stripped 4 bases from V and 0 bases from J, with 18 bases between. The CDR3 contains 18 residues. The CDR3 reads CASSVTGRSPANTGELFF. The CDR3 DNA is TGCGCCAGCAGTGTGACTGGTAGGAGCCCCGCGAACACCGGGGAGCTGTTTTTT.

This rearrangement joins TRBV19 to TRBJ1-1, with D possibly matching TRBD1 (5 bases). The germline V and J ends were trimmed by 6 bases and 0 bases, with 11 bases remaining between them. The CDR3 loop spans 14 amino acids. The germline gives CDR1 LNHDA, CDR2 SQIVND (reference sequence). CDR3 sequence reads: CASSRREMNTEAFF. CDR3 nucleotides: TGTGCCAGTAGCCGCAGGGAAATGAACACTGAAGCTTTCTTT.

The chain employs TRBV7-9 and TRBJ1-6, with 8 bases fitting TRBD1. With 5 bases clipped from V and 7 bases from J, the junction kept 7 bases outside the gene matches. The germline V gene has CDR1 SEHNR and CDR2 FQNEAQ (reference sequence). The CDR3 covers 15 residues. CDR3 DNA: TGTGCCAGCAGCCCTGGACAGGGCGGGAATTCACCCCTCCACTTT. Encoded protein: CASSPGQGGNSPLHF.

This clone turned up a few times. The genes are TRBV7-2 and TRBJ2-7; 8 bases line up with TRBD2. V dropped 5 bases and J dropped 6; count of bases not matched to a gene: 24. The CDR3 is made up of 19 amino acids. Germline CDR1 reads SGHTA; CDR2 reads FQGNSA. CDR3 residues: CASSPTGGRLARNLGEQYF. DNA for the CDR3: TGTGCCAGCAGCCCGACGGGAGGGCGACTAGCACGAAATCTAGGCGAGCAGTACTTC.

The sample holds one count of this clone. CDR3 sequence: CASSRPAGLSYEQYF. The DNA for the CDR3 is TGTGCCAGCAGCCGGCCGGCAGGGCTCTCCTACGAGCAGTACTTC. The J gene is TRBJ2-7, the V gene TRBV4-2; D perhaps matches TRBD1 (5 bases). The CDR3 spans 15 residues. Germline V CDR1 and CDR2: LGHNA, YNFKEQ. V dropped 4 bases and J dropped 0 bases, with 13 bases sitting between them.

In its sample, this clone was seen a few times. V and J are TRBV19 and TRBJ2-1, with 10 bases aligning to TRBD2. The CDR3 has 14 residues. Trimming cost V 2 bases and J 6 bases; bases outside gene matches: 1. From germline, CDR1 is LNHDA and CDR2 SQIVND (reference sequence). For the CDR3, the DNA is TGTGCCAGTAGTATAACTAGCGGGATCAATGAGCAGTTCTTC. The encoded protein is CASSITSGINEQFF.

This sequence joins TRBV2 and TRBJ2-7, with 11 nucleotides matching TRBD2. Trimming took 11 bases from V and 4 from J; bases not matched to a gene: 7. Germline CDR1 SNHLY, CDR2 FYNNEI. This CDR3 contains 13 residues. This CDR3 reads CAWGLAGGYEQYF. CDR3 coding DNA: TGTGCCTGGGGGCTAGCGGGAGGATACGAGCAGTACTTC.